Below are 4 T cell receptor beta chains sequenced from a single sample in a study of blood T cell repertoires in COVID-19. Clones were read by immunoSEQ multiplex PCR, and TCRdb kept only the in-frame ones, dropping some. Of fewer than 40,000 clones listed, 80% are singletons. The sample was peripheral blood. The receptors derive from a man aged 80 or over with active or convalescent COVID-19.

This chain links TRBV5-4 with TRBJ2-2, with 13 positions matching TRBD2. Unmatched junction bases numbered 5, after V lost 3 bases and J lost 6 bases. This CDR3 contains 16 residues. Per germline, CDR1 SGHNT and CDR2 YYREEE (reference sequence). DNA for the CDR3: TGTGCCAGCAGCTCCGGACTAGCGGGAGATGCCGGGGAGCTGTTTTTT. Amino acid sequence: CASSSGLAGDAGELFF.

This clone was found a few times. V gene TRBV19 combines with J gene TRBJ2-4; no firm D call. Trimming removed 2 bases from V and 7 bases from J, with 9 bases in between. CDR1 LNHDA and CDR2 SQIVND come from the germline V gene (reference sequence). CDR3 length: 13 residues. As DNA, the CDR3 is TGTGCCAGTAGTATAACCGACGGGAACATTCAGTACTTC. Its translation: CASSITDGNIQYF.

The V gene is TRBV28, the J gene TRBJ2-7, with 9 bases that match TRBD1. The ends lost 3 bases at V and 5 bases at J; junction bases unmatched: 5. The germline V gene has CDR1 MDHEN and CDR2 SYDVKM. This CDR3 is 14 amino acids long. CDR3 protein: CASSLDHRGHEQYF. In DNA form, the CDR3 reads TGTGCCAGCAGTTTGGACCACAGGGGGCACGAGCAGTACTTC. The complete variable domain, with remaining parts taken from reference TRBV28 and TRBJ2-7, reads DVKVTQSSRYLVKRTGEKVFLECVQDMDHENMFWYRQDPGLGLRLIYFSYDVKMKEKGDIPEGYSVSREKKERFSLILESASTNQTSMYLCASSLDHRGHEQYFGPGTRLTVT.

This clone came up a few times. The rearrangement uses TRBV27 and TRBJ2-1, with 7 bases that match TRBD1. In germline, CDR1 is MNHEY, CDR2 SMNVEV (reference sequence). This CDR3 is 13 amino acids long. V gave up 5 bases and J gave up 8 bases; unmatched junction bases: 6. The CDR3 DNA follows: TGTGCCAGCAGTATCACGACAGGGCATGAGCAGTTCTTC. Protein sequence: CASSITTGHEQFF.